These T cell receptor beta chains were read from a single sample in a study of T cell responses to AZD1222 COVID-19 vaccine. TCRdb's copy holds only in-frame clones and misses some; the assay was immunoSEQ multiplex PCR. The data contain more than 100,000 clones, roughly 91% of them singletons. Material: peripheral blood, obtained on day 0 of AZD1222 vaccination. These receptors all come from an adult in good health. CDR3s include the opening cysteine and the closing phenylalanine or tryptophan. The D gene is left open where the match is weak. Only part of the rows carry a size: once, few, many, or a class if the clone is expanded.

cdr3_aa cdr3_nt j_call d_call cdr3_length v_call clone_size
CASSSGRTNSGNTIYF TGTGCCAGCAGCTCCGGACGGACTAACTCTGGAAACACCATATATTTT TRBJ1-3 . 16 TRBV7-2 .
CATPDGGSDTQYF TGTGCCACCCCCGATGGGGGGTCCGATACGCAGTATTTT TRBJ2-3 . 13 TRBV6-4 once
CASSWTGSNEQFF TGTGCCAGCAGTTGGACAGGGAGCAATGAGCAGTTCTTC TRBJ2-1 TRBD1 13 TRBV28 .
CASSVLAGGQSTGELFF TGTGCCAGCAGCGTACTAGCGGGAGGGCAGAGCACCGGGGAGCTGTTTTTT TRBJ2-2 TRBD2 17 TRBV9 .
CASSSRYEQFF TGTGCCAGCAGCTCTAGGTATGAGCAGTTCTTC TRBJ2-1 . 11 TRBV3-1/TRBV3-2 .
CASSFGRYYGYTF TGTGCCAGCAGTTTTGGGAGATACTATGGCTACACCTTC TRBJ1-2 . 13 TRBV12-3/TRBV12-4 .
CAWSDIGSPLHF TGTGCCTGGAGCGACATTGGCTCACCCCTCCACTTT TRBJ1-6 . 12 TRBV30 .
CASRGQADSYEQYF TGTGCCAGCAGGGGACAGGCGGACTCCTACGAGCAGTACTTC TRBJ2-7 TRBD1 14 TRBV28 .
CASSPPLGEQYF TGTGCCAGCAGCCCCCCGCTAGGCGAGCAGTACTTC TRBJ2-7 . 12 TRBV7-2 .
CASSYSFSPSTDTQYF TGTGCCAGCAGTTACTCTTTCTCCCCTAGCACAGATACGCAGTATTTT TRBJ2-3 . 16 TRBV6-5 once
CASRDRGYGYTF TGCGCCAGCAGGGACAGGGGCTATGGCTACACCTTC TRBJ1-2 TRBD1 12 TRBV10-2 .
CSVLYRGGTDTQYF TGCAGCGTTCTGTATAGGGGGGGGACGGATACGCAGTATTTT TRBJ2-3 . 14 TRBV29-1 once
CASSSFWEGTEAFF TGTGCCAGCAGCTCCTTCTGGGAGGGAACTGAAGCTTTCTTT TRBJ1-1 . 14 TRBV28 few
CATSDSGTGFYEQYF TGTGCCACCAGTGATTCCGGGACAGGTTTCTACGAGCAGTACTTC TRBJ2-7 TRBD1 15 TRBV24-1 .
CASRTSGSLWQFF TGTGCCAGCCGGACTAGCGGGAGTCTCTGGCAGTTCTTC TRBJ2-1 TRBD2 13 TRBV11-2 .
CASSLAGQAASNYGYTF TGTGCCAGCAGCTTAGCGGGCCAGGCCGCGAGTAACTATGGCTACACCTTC TRBJ1-2 . 17 TRBV7-9 once
CAIKGDSGKSYNEQFF TGTGCCATCAAAGGGGATAGCGGGAAATCCTACAATGAGCAGTTCTTC TRBJ2-1 TRBD2 16 TRBV10-3 .
CTSSRAGAYEQYF TGCACCAGCAGCCGGGCGGGGGCCTACGAGCAGTACTTC TRBJ2-7 . 13 TRBV1 .
CASSLGQGTEQYF TGTGCCAGCAGCTTAGGACAGGGAACCGAGCAGTACTTC TRBJ2-7 TRBD1 13 TRBV11-1 .
CASSQGLFKDTQYF TGCGCCAGCAGCCAAGGGCTATTCAAAGATACGCAGTATTTT TRBJ2-3 . 14 TRBV4-3 .
CASNHGGATNEKLFF TGTGCCAGCAATCACGGGGGCGCAACTAATGAAAAACTGTTTTTT TRBJ1-4 . 15 TRBV27 .
CASGEGAFGNTIYF TGCGCCAGCGGTGAGGGGGCGTTCGGAAACACCATATATTTT TRBJ1-3 TRBD1 14 TRBV5-1 .
CASRTGLAGPYNEQFF TGTGCCAGCAGAACGGGACTAGCGGGGCCCTACAATGAGCAGTTCTTC TRBJ2-1 TRBD2 16 TRBV2 once
CSASRSTSYEQYF TGCAGTGCTAGTCGTTCCACCTCCTACGAGCAGTACTTC TRBJ2-7 . 13 TRBV20-1 .
CASSPTSGRAGKNIQYF TGCGCCAGCAGCCCGACTAGCGGGAGGGCCGGCAAAAACATTCAGTACTTC TRBJ2-4 TRBD2 17 TRBV23-1 once
CASSEARGAGGNTIYF TGTGCCAGCAGTGAAGCCCGAGGGGCAGGGGGAAACACCATATATTTT TRBJ1-3 . 16 TRBV6-1 .